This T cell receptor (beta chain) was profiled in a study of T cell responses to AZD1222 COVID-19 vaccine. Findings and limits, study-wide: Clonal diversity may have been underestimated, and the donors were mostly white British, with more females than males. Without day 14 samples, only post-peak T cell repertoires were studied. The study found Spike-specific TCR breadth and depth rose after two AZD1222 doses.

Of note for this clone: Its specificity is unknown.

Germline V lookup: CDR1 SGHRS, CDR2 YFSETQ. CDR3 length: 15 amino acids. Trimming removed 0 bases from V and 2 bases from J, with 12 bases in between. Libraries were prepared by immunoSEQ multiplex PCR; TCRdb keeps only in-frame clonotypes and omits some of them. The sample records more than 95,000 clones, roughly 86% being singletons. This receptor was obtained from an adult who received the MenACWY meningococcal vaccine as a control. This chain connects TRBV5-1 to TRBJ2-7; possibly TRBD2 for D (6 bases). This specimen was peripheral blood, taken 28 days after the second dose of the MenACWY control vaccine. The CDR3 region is CASSLGAGRTYEQYF. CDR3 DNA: TGCGCCAGCAGCTTGGGGGCGGGGAGAACCTACGAGCAGTACTTC.